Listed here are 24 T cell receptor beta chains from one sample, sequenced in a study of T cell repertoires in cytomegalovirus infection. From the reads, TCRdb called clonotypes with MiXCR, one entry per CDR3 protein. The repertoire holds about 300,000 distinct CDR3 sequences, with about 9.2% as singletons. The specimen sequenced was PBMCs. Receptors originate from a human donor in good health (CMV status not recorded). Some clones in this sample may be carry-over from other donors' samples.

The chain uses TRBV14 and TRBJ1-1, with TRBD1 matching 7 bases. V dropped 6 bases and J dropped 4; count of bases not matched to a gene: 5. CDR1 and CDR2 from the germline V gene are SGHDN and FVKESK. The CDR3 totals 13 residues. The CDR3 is CASRQTGTTEAFF. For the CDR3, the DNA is TGTGCCAGCAGGCAGACAGGGACCACTGAAGCTTTCTTT.

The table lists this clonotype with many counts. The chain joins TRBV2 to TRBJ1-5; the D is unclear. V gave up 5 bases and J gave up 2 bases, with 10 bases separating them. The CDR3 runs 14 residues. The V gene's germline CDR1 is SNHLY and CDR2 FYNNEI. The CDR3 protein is CASSLDGRNQPQHF. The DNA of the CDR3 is TGTGCCAGCAGTCTCGACGGTCGCAATCAGCCCCAGCATTTT.

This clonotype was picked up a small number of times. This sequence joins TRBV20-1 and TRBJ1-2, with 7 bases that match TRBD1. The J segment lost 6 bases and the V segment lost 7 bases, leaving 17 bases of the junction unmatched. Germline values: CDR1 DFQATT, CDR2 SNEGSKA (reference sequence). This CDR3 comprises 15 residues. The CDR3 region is CSVQTEGGYYNGYTF. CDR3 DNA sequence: TGCAGTGTCCAGACGGAAGGGGGCTATTATAATGGCTACACCTTC.

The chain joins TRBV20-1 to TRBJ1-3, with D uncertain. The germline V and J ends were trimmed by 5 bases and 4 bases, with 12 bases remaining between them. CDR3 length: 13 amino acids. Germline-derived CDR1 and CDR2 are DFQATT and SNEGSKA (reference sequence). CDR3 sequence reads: CSAVDPEGNTIYF. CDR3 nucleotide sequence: TGCAGTGCTGTGGACCCCGAAGGAAACACCATATATTTT.

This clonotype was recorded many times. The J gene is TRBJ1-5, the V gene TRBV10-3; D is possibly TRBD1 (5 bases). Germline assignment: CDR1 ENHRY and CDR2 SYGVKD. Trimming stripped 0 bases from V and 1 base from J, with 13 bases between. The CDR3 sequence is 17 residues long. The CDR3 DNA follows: TGTGCCATCAGTGAGTCGAAAACAGGCGTAAGCAATCAGCCCCAGCATTTT. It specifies CAISESKTGVSNQPQHF.

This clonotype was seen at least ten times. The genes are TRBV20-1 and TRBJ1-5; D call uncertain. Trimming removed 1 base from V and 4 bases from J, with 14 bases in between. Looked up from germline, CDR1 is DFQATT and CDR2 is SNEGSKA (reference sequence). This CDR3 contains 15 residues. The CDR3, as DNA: TGCAGTGCTAGAGTTTCATTGGGCGGAAATCAGCCCCAGCATTTT. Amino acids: CSARVSLGGNQPQHF.

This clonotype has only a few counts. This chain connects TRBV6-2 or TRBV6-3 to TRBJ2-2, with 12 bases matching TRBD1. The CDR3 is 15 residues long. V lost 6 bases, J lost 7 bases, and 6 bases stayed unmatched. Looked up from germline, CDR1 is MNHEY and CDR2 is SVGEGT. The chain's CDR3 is CASSRDRGLVGELFF. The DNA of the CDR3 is TGTGCCAGCAGCCGGGACAGGGGGCTCGTCGGGGAGCTGTTTTTT.

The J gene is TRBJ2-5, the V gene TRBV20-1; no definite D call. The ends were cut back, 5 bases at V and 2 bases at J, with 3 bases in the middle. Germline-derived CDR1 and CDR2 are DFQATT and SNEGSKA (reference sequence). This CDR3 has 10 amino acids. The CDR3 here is CSAAQETQYF. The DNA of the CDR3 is TGCAGTGCTGCACAAGAGACCCAGTACTTC.

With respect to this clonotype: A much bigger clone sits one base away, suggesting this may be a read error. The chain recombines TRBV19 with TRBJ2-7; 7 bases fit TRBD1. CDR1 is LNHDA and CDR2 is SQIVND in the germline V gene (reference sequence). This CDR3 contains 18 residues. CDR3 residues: CTSSSIELKRDRFYEQYF. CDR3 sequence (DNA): TGTACCAGTAGTTCGATAGAACTTAAGAGGGACAGATTTTACGAGCAGTACTTC.

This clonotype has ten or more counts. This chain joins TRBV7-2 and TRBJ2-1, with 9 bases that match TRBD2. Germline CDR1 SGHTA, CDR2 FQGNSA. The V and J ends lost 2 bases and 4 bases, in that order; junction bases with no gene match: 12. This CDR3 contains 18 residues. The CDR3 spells CASSLNRASGVDYNEQFF. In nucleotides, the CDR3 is TGTGCCAGCAGCTTAAATAGAGCTAGCGGGGTAGATTACAATGAGCAGTTCTTC.

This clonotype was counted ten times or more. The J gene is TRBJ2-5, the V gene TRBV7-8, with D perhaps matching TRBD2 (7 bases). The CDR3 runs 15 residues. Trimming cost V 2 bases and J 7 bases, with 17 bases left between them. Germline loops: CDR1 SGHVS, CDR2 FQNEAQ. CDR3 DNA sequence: TGTGCCAGCAGCTTACCCCGGGGGGCCCAGGGGACCCAGTACTTC. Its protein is CASSLPRGAQGTQYF.

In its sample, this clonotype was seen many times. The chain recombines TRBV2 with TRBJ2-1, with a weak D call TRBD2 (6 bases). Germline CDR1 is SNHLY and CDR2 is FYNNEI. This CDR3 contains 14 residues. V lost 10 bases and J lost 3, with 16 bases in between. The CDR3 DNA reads TGTGCCATTTTCTCAGGCGGGATCTACAATGAGCAGTTCTTC. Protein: CAIFSGGIYNEQFF.

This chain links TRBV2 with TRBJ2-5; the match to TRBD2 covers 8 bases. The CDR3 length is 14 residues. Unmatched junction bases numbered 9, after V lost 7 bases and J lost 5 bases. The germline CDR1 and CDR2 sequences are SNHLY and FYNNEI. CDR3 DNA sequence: TGTGCCAGCAATAAGCGGGGGAGAGAGGAGACCCAGTACTTC. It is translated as CASNKRGREETQYF.

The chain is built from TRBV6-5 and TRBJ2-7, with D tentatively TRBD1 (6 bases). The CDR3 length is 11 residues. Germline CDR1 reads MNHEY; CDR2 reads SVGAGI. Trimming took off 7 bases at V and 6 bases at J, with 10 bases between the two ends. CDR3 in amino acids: CASNSRGEQYF. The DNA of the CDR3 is TGTGCCAGCAATTCCAGGGGCGAGCAGTACTTC.

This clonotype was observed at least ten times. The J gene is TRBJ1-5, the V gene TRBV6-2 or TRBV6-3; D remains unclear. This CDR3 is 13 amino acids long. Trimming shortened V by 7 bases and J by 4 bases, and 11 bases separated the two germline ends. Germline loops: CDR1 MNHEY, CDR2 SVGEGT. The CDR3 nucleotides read TGTGCCAGCAACCAGATCCCAAATCAGCCCCAGCATTTT. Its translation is CASNQIPNQPQHF.

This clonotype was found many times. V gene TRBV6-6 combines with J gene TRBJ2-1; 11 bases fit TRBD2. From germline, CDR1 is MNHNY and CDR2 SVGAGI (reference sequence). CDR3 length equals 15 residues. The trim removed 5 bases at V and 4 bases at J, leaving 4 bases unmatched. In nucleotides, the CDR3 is TGTGCCAGCAGTAACCTAGCGGGGGGTTACAATGAGCAGTTCTTC. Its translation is CASSNLAGGYNEQFF.

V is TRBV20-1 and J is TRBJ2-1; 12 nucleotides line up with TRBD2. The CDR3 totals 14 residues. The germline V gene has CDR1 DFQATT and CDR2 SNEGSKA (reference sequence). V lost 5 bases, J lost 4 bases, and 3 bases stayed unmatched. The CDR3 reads CSALGTSGYNEQFF. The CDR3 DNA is TGCAGTGCTCTAGGGACTAGCGGGTACAATGAGCAGTTCTTC.

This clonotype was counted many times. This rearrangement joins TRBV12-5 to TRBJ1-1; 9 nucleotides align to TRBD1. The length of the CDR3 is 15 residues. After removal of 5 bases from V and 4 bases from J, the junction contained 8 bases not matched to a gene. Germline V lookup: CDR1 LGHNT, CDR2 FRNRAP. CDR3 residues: CASGLGQGPSTEAFF. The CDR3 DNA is TGTGCTAGTGGTCTAGGACAGGGGCCGAGCACTGAAGCTTTCTTT.

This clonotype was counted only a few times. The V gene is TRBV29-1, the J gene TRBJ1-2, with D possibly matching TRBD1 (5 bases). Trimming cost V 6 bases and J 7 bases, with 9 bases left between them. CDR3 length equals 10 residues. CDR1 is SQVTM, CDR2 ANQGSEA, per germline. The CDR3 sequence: CSVGTGGYTF. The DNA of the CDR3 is TGCAGCGTCGGGACGGGTGGCTACACCTTC.

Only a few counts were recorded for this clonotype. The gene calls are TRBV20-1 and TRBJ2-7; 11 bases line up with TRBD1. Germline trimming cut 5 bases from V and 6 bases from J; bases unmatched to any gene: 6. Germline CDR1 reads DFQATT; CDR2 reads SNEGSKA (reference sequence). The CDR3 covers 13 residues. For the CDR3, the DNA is TGCAGTGCTGGAAGGACAGGGGGCGCCGAGCAGTACTTC. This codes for CSAGRTGGAEQYF.

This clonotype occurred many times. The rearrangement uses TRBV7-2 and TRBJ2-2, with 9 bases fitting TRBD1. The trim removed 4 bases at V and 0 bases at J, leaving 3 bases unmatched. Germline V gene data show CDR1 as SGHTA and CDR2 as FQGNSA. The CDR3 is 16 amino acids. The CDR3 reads CASSSGTGTNTGELFF. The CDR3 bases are TGTGCCAGCAGCTCCGGGACAGGGACGAACACCGGGGAGCTGTTTTTT.

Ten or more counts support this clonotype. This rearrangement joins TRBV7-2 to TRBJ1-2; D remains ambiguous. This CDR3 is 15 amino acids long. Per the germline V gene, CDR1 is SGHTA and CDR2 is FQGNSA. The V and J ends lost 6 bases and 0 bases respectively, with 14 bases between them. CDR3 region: CASRFLHGANYGYTF. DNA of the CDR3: TGTGCCAGCAGGTTCCTACACGGAGCTAACTATGGCTACACCTTC.

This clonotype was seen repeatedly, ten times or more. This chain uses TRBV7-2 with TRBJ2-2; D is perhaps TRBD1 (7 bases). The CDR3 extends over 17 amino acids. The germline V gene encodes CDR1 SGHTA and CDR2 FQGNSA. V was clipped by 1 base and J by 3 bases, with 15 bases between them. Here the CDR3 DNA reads TGTGCCAGCAGCTTAGACCGGAGGGGGCGCGACACCGGGGAGCTGTTTTTT. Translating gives CASSLDRRGRDTGELFF. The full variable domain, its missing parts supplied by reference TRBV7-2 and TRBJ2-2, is GAGVSQSPSNKVTEKGKDVELRCDPISGHTALYWYRQSLGQGLEFLIYFQGNSAPDKSGLPSDRFSAERTGGSVSTLTIQRTQQEDSAVYLCASSLDRRGRDTGELFFGEGSRLTVL.

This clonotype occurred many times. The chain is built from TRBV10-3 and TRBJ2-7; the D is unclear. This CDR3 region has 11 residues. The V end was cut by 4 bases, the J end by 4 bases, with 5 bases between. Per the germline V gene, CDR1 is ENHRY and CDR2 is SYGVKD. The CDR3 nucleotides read TGTGCCATCAGTGCAGGTTACGAGCAGTACGTC. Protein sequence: CAISAGYEQYV.